This T cell receptor (beta chain) is from a study of T-cell memory formation after mild COVID-19. TCRdb re-analysed the 5' RACE reads in MiXCR, keeping a single row per CDR3 protein. In the table there are around 370,000 distinct CDR3 sequences, 21% of which are singletons. The CDR3 covers 16 residues. Looked up from germline, CDR1 is SGHRS and CDR2 is YFSETQ. J lost 5 bases, V lost 5 bases, and 11 bases had no gene match. The receptor was isolated from an adult woman who had mild COVID-19 (a few samples of this study predate the infection). Cell type and time point are not known. Sequenced material: PBMCs or a T cell subset sorted from them (not recorded which). The V and J genes are TRBV5-1 and TRBJ2-1, with 9 positions matching TRBD1. CDR3 sequence (DNA): TGCGCCAGCAGAGATCCCGGGACAGGGAGCCACAATGAGCAGTTCTTC. It is translated as CASRDPGTGSHNEQFF.